This T cell receptor beta chain was obtained from a study of shared clonotypes between healthy human individuals. At the level of the study: Each donor had three CD4 naive, three CD4 memory, two CD8 naive and one CD8 memory plate.

The naive CD8 subset, CD45RO-negative cells positively selected for CCR7, excluded terminally differentiated effector memory CD45RA+ cells. Regarding the study as a whole: Naive subsets generally had larger estimated richness than memory subsets. Clonotypes shared by all four sorted-subset donors had higher generation probabilities than non-shared clonotypes.

On this clone itself: Its antigen is unidentified. Being one base from a much bigger clone, this may be a read error. The sample has other DNA sequences that encode this CDR3 too.

Assay: immunoSEQ multiplex PCR; the TCRdb copy retains only in-frame clones and omits some. The data show hundreds of thousands of clones, about 91% seen once. This receptor was identified in a young man in good health. Sequencing input: naive CD8+ T cells sorted from blood.

The CDR3 protein is CASSIGHSNQPQHF. The CDR3 DNA reads as TGTGCCAGTAGTATTGGTCATAGCAATCAGCCCCAGCATTTT. The chain couples TRBV19 to TRBJ1-5, with D hard to call. CDR3 length: 14 residues. Germline V gene data show CDR1 as LNHDA and CDR2 as SQIVND (reference sequence). Trimming shortened V by 3 bases and J by 0 bases, and 6 bases separated the two germline ends.